The present T cell receptor (beta chain) was sequenced within a study of T-cell memory formation after mild COVID-19. UMIs and sample barcodes were carried by the TCR alpha and TCR beta cDNA libraries that 5'RACE produced using constant-segment primers. One entry per CDR3 protein results from TCRdb running MiXCR on the 5' RACE reads. The sample lists some 350,000 distinct CDR3 sequences; about a sixth were seen once. The CDR3 contains 14 residues. Trimming left V 7 bases short and J 1 base short, with 10 bases between. Sequencing was performed on PBMCs or a T cell subset sorted from them (not recorded which). This receptor was obtained from a man aged 18 to 29 who had mild COVID-19 (a few samples of this study predate the infection). Cell type and time point are not known. The chain couples TRBV12-3 or TRBV12-4 to TRBJ2-2; D call uncertain. CDR3 protein: CASTPGLNTGELFF. CDR3 nucleotide sequence: TGTGCCAGCACCCCCGGTCTGAACACCGGGGAGCTGTTTTTT.